This paragraph covers one T cell receptor (beta chain) sequence. Its antigen is as yet unknown. The sample's treatment: 15 to 20 received Ad26.COV2.S at low or high dose, single or two shots; about 5 received placebo; per-sample allocation not given. Specimens were obtained on day 63 following the first vaccine or placebo injection. Donation came from an adult in Boston who was aged 18-55 years. Germline loops: CDR1 LNHDA, CDR2 SQIVND (reference sequence). Between the trimmed V and J ends, which lost 6 bases and 2 bases, there was a span of 7 bases. This CDR3 has 12 residues. Assay: immunoSEQ multiplex PCR; the TCRdb copy retains only in-frame clones and omits some. This table has about 350,000 clones, 88% appearing once. This sample was included in a study of Ad26.COV2.S vaccination and SARS-CoV-2 variants. On the study more broadly: Among those in the COV1001 Ad26.COV2.S trial arm was the donor. Broader study findings: Participants given vaccine showed non-spike TCR breadth similar to that of placebo recipients.

The sequenced sample was peripheral blood, obtained in a trial of Ad26.COV2.S vaccine versus placebo. This chain uses TRBV19 with TRBJ1-1, with D uncertain. This sequence was found in a person between 18 and 65 years old who received the Ad26.COV2.S COVID-19 vaccine or a placebo. The CDR3, as DNA: TGTGCCAGTAGGCCGGATAACACTGAAGCTTTCTTT. This codes for CASRPDNTEAFF.